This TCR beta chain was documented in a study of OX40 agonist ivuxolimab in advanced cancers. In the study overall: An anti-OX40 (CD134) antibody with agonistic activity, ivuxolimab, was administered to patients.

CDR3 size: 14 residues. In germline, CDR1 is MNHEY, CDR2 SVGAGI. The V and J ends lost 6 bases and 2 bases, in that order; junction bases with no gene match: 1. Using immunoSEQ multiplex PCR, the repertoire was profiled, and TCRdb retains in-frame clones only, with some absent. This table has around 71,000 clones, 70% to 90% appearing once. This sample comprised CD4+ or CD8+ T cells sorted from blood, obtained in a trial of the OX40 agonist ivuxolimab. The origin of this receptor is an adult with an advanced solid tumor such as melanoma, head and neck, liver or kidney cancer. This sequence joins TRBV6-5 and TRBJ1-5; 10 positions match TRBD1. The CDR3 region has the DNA TGTGCCAGCAGCGGACAGGGGGGCAATCAGCCCCAGCATTTT. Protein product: CASSGQGGNQPQHF.